The 9 T cell receptor beta chains listed next were all sequenced from one sample in a study of T-cell memory formation after mild COVID-19. TCRdb analysed the 5' RACE reads with MiXCR anew, one entry per CDR3 protein. The sample carries about 340,000 distinct CDR3 sequences, approximately 15% recorded once. Source material: PBMCs or a T cell subset sorted from them (not recorded which). These TCRs come from a young man who had mild COVID-19 (a few samples of this study predate the infection). Cell type and time point are not known.

This clonotype was found a few times. The chain carries TRBV5-1 and TRBJ2-3; D tentatively reads TRBD1 or TRBD2 (5 bases each). The germline V and J ends were trimmed by 4 bases and 4 bases, with 16 bases remaining between them. This CDR3 is built from 15 residues. Germline CDR1 is SGHRS and CDR2 is YFSETQ. The CDR3 reads CASSMGGRDPDTQYF. CDR3 coding DNA: TGCGCCAGCAGCATGGGCGGCAGGGACCCAGATACGCAGTATTTT.

This clonotype was recorded a few times. The chain is built from TRBV6-1 and TRBJ1-1; maybe TRBD1 (5 bases). There are 12 residues in the CDR3. V shed 3 bases and J shed 7 bases, with 9 bases lying between them. Germline V gene sequence: CDR1 MNHNS, CDR2 SASEGT. CDR3: CASSDWTREAFF. The CDR3 nucleotides are TGTGCCAGCAGTGATTGGACACGTGAAGCTTTCTTT.

There are many counts of this clonotype. The V and J genes are TRBV5-1 and TRBJ1-5; D possibly corresponds to TRBD1 (6 bases). The CDR3 extends over 15 amino acids. V was cut by 2 bases and J by 0 bases, with 9 bases left in between. The V gene's germline CDR1 is SGHRS and CDR2 YFSETQ. Here the CDR3 DNA reads TGCGCCAGCAGCTTACAGGGATATAGCAATCAGCCCCAGCATTTT. It is translated as CASSLQGYSNQPQHF.

This clonotype appeared many times. The chain joins TRBV4-3 to TRBJ2-2; 8 nucleotides line up with TRBD2. CDR3 length: 17 residues. V was pared by 1 base and J by 1 base, with 5 bases of the junction left unmatched. Per the germline V gene, CDR1 is LGHNA and CDR2 is YSLEER. The CDR3 nucleotides read TGCGCCAGCAGCCAAGGTGTCCTAGCGGGGAACACCGGGGAGCTGTTTTTT. It encodes CASSQGVLAGNTGELFF.

The sample holds many counts of this clonotype. The chain uses TRBV19 and TRBJ2-1; D is tentatively TRBD1 or TRBD2 (5 bases each). In germline, CDR1 is LNHDA, CDR2 SQIVND (reference sequence). This CDR3 contains 17 residues. V was cut by 2 bases and J by 0 bases, with 14 bases left in between. CDR3 in amino acids: CASSIRAWGSSYNEQFF. The CDR3 DNA sequence: TGTGCCAGTAGTATACGAGCTTGGGGGAGCTCCTACAATGAGCAGTTCTTC. Full variable domain (outside the CDR3, taken from reference TRBV19 and TRBJ2-1): DGGITQSPKYLFRKEGQNVTLSCEQNLNHDAMYWYRQDPGQGLRLIYYSQIVNDFQKGDIAEGYSVSREKKESFPLTVTSAQKNPTAFYLCASSIRAWGSSYNEQFFGPGTRLTVL.

This clonotype was observed a handful of times. The chain has TRBV7-9 and TRBJ1-6; the match to TRBD1 covers 8 bases. Germline V gene sequence: CDR1 SEHNR, CDR2 FQNEAQ (reference sequence). V lost 5 bases to trimming and J lost 8 bases; unmatched junction nucleotides: 8. The CDR3 has 15 amino acids. This CDR3 is CASSDGTGGDSPLHF. In DNA form, the CDR3 reads TGTGCCAGCAGCGACGGGACAGGAGGTGATTCACCCCTCCACTTT.

This clonotype was seen a handful of times. The chain uses TRBV4-1 and TRBJ1-1; no clear D. There are 14 residues in the CDR3. V was trimmed by 0 bases and J by 1 base, leaving 6 bases between them. The germline V gene has CDR1 MGHRA and CDR2 YSYEKL. DNA of the CDR3: TGCGCCAGCAGCCAAGAGGCGGCGAACACTGAAGCTTTCTTT. Residues: CASSQEAANTEAFF.

This chain links TRBV6-2 or TRBV6-3 with TRBJ2-7; 9 bases are shared with TRBD2. Germline CDR1 and CDR2: MNHEY and SVGEGT. This CDR3 has 16 residues. J was trimmed by 2 bases and V by 2 bases; bases with no gene match: 7. The CDR3 spells CASSYGPGLATYEQYF. In DNA, the CDR3 is TGTGCCAGCAGTTACGGGCCGGGACTAGCTACCTACGAGCAGTACTTC.

The chain links TRBV3-1 to TRBJ1-1, with D unresolved. The CDR3 spans 13 residues. Germline assignment: CDR1 LGHDT and CDR2 YNNKEL (reference sequence). V lost 4 bases to trimming and J lost 7 bases, with 13 bases between them. CDR3 protein: CASSPGFNGEAFF. The CDR3 DNA sequence: TGTGCCAGCAGCCCTGGGTTCAACGGTGAAGCTTTCTTT.